This is a list of T cell receptor beta chains from one sample in a study of neurological immune-mediated disorders. TCRdb re-called the 5' RACE reads through MiXCR, storing one row per CDR3 protein. The profile covers 65,000 to 70,000 distinct CDR3 sequences, with less than 4% appearing a single time and 1% to 1.5% taken by the ten largest. Specimen: PBMCs. All receptors derive from a man aged 30-40 years with multiple sclerosis. Each CDR3 is given with its conserved first and last residue. Fields, in order: J gene, clone size, V gene, D gene, CDR3 protein, CDR3 DNA. The D gene is left open where the match is weak. The size entry is marked missing in some rows and otherwise reads once, few, many or a size class.

>TRBJ2-5|many|TRBV6-5|.
CASSYGRGETQYF
TGTGCCAGCAGTTATGGGCGGGGAGAGACCCAGTACTTC
>TRBJ2-3|many|TRBV5-5|TRBD2
CASSQRTSVDTQYF
TGTGCCAGCAGCCAAAGGACTAGCGTAGATACGCAGTATTTT
>TRBJ2-7|many|TRBV20-1|TRBD1
CSARGDRGSRSYEQYF
TGCAGTGCTAGAGGGGACAGGGGGTCTAGGTCCTACGAGCAGTACTTC
>TRBJ1-5|many|TRBV2|TRBD1
CAPGGPGGRNQPQHF
TGTGCCCCCGGCGGACCAGGGGGACGCAATCAGCCCCAGCATTTT
>TRBJ1-2|many|TRBV5-5|TRBD1
CASSLTRGQGTNYGYTF
TGTGCCAGCAGCTTGACGCGAGGACAGGGAACTAACTATGGCTACACCTTC
>TRBJ2-7|many|TRBV15|TRBD1
CATSMRTGFSYEQYF
TGTGCCACCAGCATGCGGACAGGATTCTCCTACGAGCAGTACTTC
>TRBJ1-1|many|TRBV12-3/TRBV12-4|.
CASSFGPPGGDTEAFF
TGTGCCAGCAGCTTCGGACCCCCTGGAGGAGACACTGAAGCTTTCTTT
>TRBJ2-7|many|TRBV27|TRBD1
CASSDSGQGHYEQYF
TGTGCCAGCAGCGATTCTGGACAGGGGCACTACGAGCAGTACTTC
>TRBJ2-7|many|TRBV9|TRBD2
CASSPSGAVGEQYF
TGTGCCAGCAGCCCCAGCGGGGCCGTTGGCGAGCAGTACTTC
>TRBJ2-7|many|TRBV10-2|.
CASSAGSSYEQYF
TGCGCCAGCAGCGCAGGGAGCTCCTACGAGCAGTACTTC
>TRBJ2-3|many|TRBV20-1|TRBD2
CSARDPSGVTDTQYF
TGCAGTGCTAGAGATCCTAGCGGGGTCACAGATACGCAGTATTTT
>TRBJ2-5|.|TRBV20-1|.
CSARTLQETQYF
TGCAGTGCTCGGACACTTCAAGAGACCCAGTACTTC
>TRBJ2-7|.|TRBV20-1|.
CSAFYGITYEQYF
TGCAGTGCTTTCTATGGAATTACCTACGAGCAGTACTTC
>TRBJ2-7|many|TRBV5-1|.
CASTPVEGSYEQYF
TGCGCCAGCACCCCCGTGGAGGGGTCCTACGAGCAGTACTTC